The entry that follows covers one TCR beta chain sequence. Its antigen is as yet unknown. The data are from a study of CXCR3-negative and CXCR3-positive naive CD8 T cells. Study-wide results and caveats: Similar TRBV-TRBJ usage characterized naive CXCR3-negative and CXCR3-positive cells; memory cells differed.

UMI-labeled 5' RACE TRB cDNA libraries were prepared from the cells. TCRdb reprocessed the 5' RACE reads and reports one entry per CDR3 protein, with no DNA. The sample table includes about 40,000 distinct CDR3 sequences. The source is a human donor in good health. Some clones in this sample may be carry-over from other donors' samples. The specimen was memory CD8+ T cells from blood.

This CDR3 is CASSQLDRAYEQYF. The chain joins TRBV13 to TRBJ2-7; with no DNA, the TCRdb D assignment of TRBD1 cannot be verified. The length of the CDR3 is 14 residues. Germline loops: CDR1 PRHDT, CDR2 FYEKMQ (reference sequence).